This T cell receptor beta chain was retrieved from a study of cytomegalovirus exposure and HLA in healthy donors. Libraries were prepared by immunoSEQ multiplex PCR; TCRdb keeps only in-frame clonotypes and omits some of them. The data contain roughly 56,000 clones, roughly 94% of them singletons. This clone was seen once. Per germline, CDR1 KGHSH and CDR2 LQKENI. The CDR3 runs 14 residues. The ends were cut back, 0 bases at V and 2 bases at J, with 7 bases in the middle. The V gene is TRBV18, the J gene TRBJ1-2, with no clear D. Input material: PBMCs. This TCR was sampled from a man between 18 and 29 years old in good health and CMV-seronegative. CDR3 loop: CASSPPNNNYGYTF. CDR3 DNA sequence: TGTGCCAGCTCACCACCTAACAACAACTATGGCTACACCTTC.